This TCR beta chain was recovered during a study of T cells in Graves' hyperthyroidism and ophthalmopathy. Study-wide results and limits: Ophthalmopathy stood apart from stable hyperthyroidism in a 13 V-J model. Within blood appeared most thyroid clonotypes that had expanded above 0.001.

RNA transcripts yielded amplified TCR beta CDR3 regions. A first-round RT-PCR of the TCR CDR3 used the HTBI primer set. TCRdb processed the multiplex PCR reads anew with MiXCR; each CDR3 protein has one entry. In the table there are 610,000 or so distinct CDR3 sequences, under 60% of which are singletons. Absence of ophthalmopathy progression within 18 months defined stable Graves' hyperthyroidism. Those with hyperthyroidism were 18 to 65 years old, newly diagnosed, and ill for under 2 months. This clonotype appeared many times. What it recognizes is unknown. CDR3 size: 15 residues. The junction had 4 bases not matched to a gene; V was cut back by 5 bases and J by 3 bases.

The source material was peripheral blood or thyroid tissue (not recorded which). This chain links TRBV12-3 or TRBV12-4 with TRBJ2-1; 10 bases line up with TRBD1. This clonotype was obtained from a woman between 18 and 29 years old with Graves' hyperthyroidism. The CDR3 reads CASSTDRGGYNEQFF. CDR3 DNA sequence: TGTGCCAGCAGTACGGACAGGGGGGGCTACAATGAGCAGTTCTTC.